The present T cell receptor beta chain was sequenced within a study of control samples from healthy donors and cancer patients. Assay: immunoSEQ multiplex PCR; the TCRdb copy retains only in-frame clones and omits some. The data hold 200,000 to 250,000 clones, with about 95% observed a single time. The germline V and J ends were trimmed by 0 bases and 9 bases, with 12 bases remaining between them. This CDR3 is 15 amino acids long. Germline CDR1 is LGHNA and CDR2 is YSLEER. Sequencing was done on a sample of blood. The V and J genes are TRBV4-3 and TRBJ1-6; a weak D match, TRBD1 (5 bases). The sequence came from a man aged 50 to 59 in good health. The CDR3 loop is CASSQDGGIGSPLHF. In nucleotides, the CDR3 is TGCGCCAGCAGCCAAGATGGGGGGATAGGTTCACCCCTCCACTTT.